Each of the 25 T cell receptor beta chains below was sequenced from the same sample in a study of blood T cells in healthy people across ages. For the second PCR, which ran for roughly 7 to 11 cycles, a sample-barcoded 5' primer and a J-beta primer mix were used. Via MiXCR, TCRdb re-called the 5' RACE reads, giving one row per CDR3 protein. The sample lists fewer than 700,000 distinct CDR3 sequences; roughly 43% were seen once. The sequencing sample was made of blood. The receptors shown here come from an older man in good health.

The V gene is TRBV7-2, the J gene TRBJ2-3; the D gene is possibly TRBD2 (5 bases). Per germline, CDR1 SGHTA and CDR2 FQGNSA. The CDR3 consists of 12 residues. The V end lost 5 bases, the J end lost 4 bases, and 7 bases lay between the germline ends. The CDR3 DNA sequence: TGTGCCAGCAGCGGACTCGCAGATACGCAGTATTTT. Translated, it gives CASSGLADTQYF.

The table lists this clonotype with a few counts. The rearrangement joins TRBV15 to TRBJ1-2; D might be TRBD1 (5 bases). The CDR3 has 14 amino acids. V was pared by 1 base and J by 5 bases, with 11 bases between. Per germline, CDR1 LNHNV and CDR2 YYDKDF (reference sequence). CDR3 amino acids: CATSRGARQYGYTF. Here the CDR3 DNA reads TGTGCCACCAGCAGAGGGGCCCGACAGTATGGCTACACCTTC.

This clonotype has only a few counts. The chain couples TRBV7-2 to TRBJ2-3; 7 nucleotides align to TRBD2. Germline V gene sequence: CDR1 SGHTA, CDR2 FQGNSA. V was pared by 5 bases and J by 2 bases, with 1 base of the junction left unmatched. CDR3 length: 13 amino acids. In DNA form, the CDR3 reads TGTGCCAGCAGCGCGGGGGACACAGATACGCAGTATTTT. As protein: CASSAGDTDTQYF.

The sample holds one count of this clonotype. This may come from a read error, since a much larger clone is one base off. The chain recombines TRBV6-2 or TRBV6-3 with TRBJ2-7, with 7 bases aligning to TRBD1. V shed 6 bases, J shed 0 bases, and the junction held 17 bases outside the gene matches. Germline-derived CDR1 and CDR2 are MNHEY and SVGEGT. The CDR3 is 18 amino acids. CDR3 bases: TGTGCCAGCAGGACCAGTGATTGGGACAGAGATTTCTCCTACGAGCAGTACTTC. This sequence encodes CASRTSDWDRDFSYEQYF.

The rearrangement uses TRBV29-1 and TRBJ1-2; TRBD1 agrees at 9 bases. This CDR3 region has 12 residues. The germline CDR1 and CDR2 sequences are SQVTM and ANQGSEA. After removal of 5 bases from V and 6 bases from J, the junction contained 4 bases not matched to a gene. The CDR3 region has the DNA TGCAGCGTTACGACAGGGGGGAATGGCTACACCTTC. Translation: CSVTTGGNGYTF. Filled out from reference TRBV29-1 and TRBJ1-2, the complete variable domain reads SAVISQKPSRDICQRGTSLTIQCQVDSQVTMMFWYRQQPGQSLTLIATANQGSEATYESGFVIDKFPISRPNLTFSTLTVSNMSPEDSSIYLCSVTTGGNGYTFGSGTRLTVV.

This clonotype occurred once. A much larger clone differs by one base, so this may be a read error. The chain combines TRBV6-2 or TRBV6-3 with TRBJ2-1; 7 bases line up with TRBD1. Germline V gene data show CDR1 as MNHEY and CDR2 as SVGEGT. With 6 bases clipped from V and 10 bases from J, the junction kept 12 bases outside the gene matches. This CDR3 contains 14 residues. CDR3 coding DNA: TGTGCCAGCAGGGCTACAGGGGCTTCCTACGAGCAGTTCTTC. Its protein product is CASRATGASYEQFF.

A remark on this clonotype: Sequence at one end of the junction differs from germline and may be a read error. The V and J genes are TRBV10-2 and TRBJ2-3, with D perhaps TRBD2 (6 bases). The CDR3 totals 15 residues. Germline values: CDR1 WSHSY, CDR2 SAAADI. The CDR3 region has the DNA TGCGCCAGCAGTGAGTGGGGGGTCCCCACAGACACGCAGTATTTT. Protein sequence: CASSEWGVPTDTQYF.

This clonotype has just a few counts. The chain combines TRBV20-1 with TRBJ2-7; TRBD2 matches at 8 bases. The CDR3 is 15 amino acids. J was trimmed by 2 bases and V by 0 bases; bases with no gene match: 6. Germline V gives CDR1 DFQATT, CDR2 SNEGSKA (reference sequence). CDR3 DNA sequence: TGCAGTGCTAGAGATATAGCGGGAATACCCTACGAGCAGTACTTC. Translated, it gives CSARDIAGIPYEQYF.

The sample holds a few counts of this clonotype. The J gene is TRBJ2-1, the V gene TRBV2; D perhaps matches TRBD2 (6 bases). This CDR3 contains 14 residues. Per germline, CDR1 SNHLY and CDR2 FYNNEI. V shed 4 bases and J shed 4 bases, with 11 bases lying between them. This CDR3 is CASSATRSYNEQFF. The DNA for the CDR3 is TGTGCCAGCAGTGCGACTAGGAGTTACAATGAGCAGTTCTTC.

A single count supports this clonotype. This could be a read error, since a much larger clone is one nucleotide away. This chain uses TRBV20-1 with TRBJ2-1; D tentatively fits TRBD1 or TRBD2 (7 bases each). Germline V gene sequence: CDR1 DFQATT, CDR2 SNEGSKA (reference sequence). The CDR3 loop spans 13 amino acids. The V gene lost 3 bases and the J gene lost 9 bases, with 15 bases spanning the gap. For the CDR3, the DNA is TGCAGTGCTAGGGCAGGGGGGGACACTGAGCAGTTCTTC. Protein sequence: CSARAGGDTEQFF.

Notes on this clonotype: At one boundary the junction diverges from the germline segment, which might be a read error. The chain has TRBV7-2 and TRBJ2-1, with D perhaps assigned TRBD1 or TRBD2 (5 bases each). This CDR3 is built from 15 residues. From germline, CDR1 is SGHTA and CDR2 FQGNSA. The CDR3 DNA reads TGTGCCTGCAGCTCTACCGGGACGGGGTACAATGAGCAGTTCTTC. It yields the protein CACSSTGTGYNEQFF.

About this clonotype: The junction does not match germline at one end; this may be a read error. The V call is TRBV10-3, the J call TRBJ1-1; 9 nucleotides align to TRBD1. Germline V gives CDR1 ENHRY, CDR2 SYGVKD. CDR3 length: 15 residues. CDR3 amino acids: CAVSGIQGAITEAFF. In nucleotides, the CDR3 is TGTGCCGTCAGTGGGATACAGGGGGCGATCACTGAAGCTTTCTTT.

The V and J genes are TRBV28 and TRBJ2-7; perhaps D is TRBD1 or TRBD2 (5 bases each). With 4 bases removed from V and 9 bases from J, the gap between germline ends came to 16 bases. Germline CDR1 is MDHEN and CDR2 is SYDVKM. The CDR3 is 13 amino acids. CDR3 residues: CASSSPGRNVQYF. DNA for the CDR3: TGTGCCAGCAGTTCACCGGGACGCAACGTGCAGTACTTC.

The rearrangement joins TRBV20-1 to TRBJ2-5; D possibly corresponds to TRBD2 (6 bases). The CDR3 is 15 residues long. V lost 0 bases and J lost 1, with 12 bases in between. Germline CDR1 and CDR2: DFQATT and SNEGSKA (reference sequence). The chain's CDR3 is CSARDLRRGQETQYF. CDR3 nucleotide sequence: TGCAGTGCTAGAGATCTTCGGCGGGGCCAAGAGACCCAGTACTTC.

This chain links TRBV4-3 with TRBJ1-5; D is perhaps TRBD1 (6 bases). This CDR3 has 15 amino acids. Looked up from germline, CDR1 is LGHNA and CDR2 is YSLEER. The V and J ends lost 3 bases and 6 bases respectively, with 15 bases between them. The CDR3 nucleotides read TGCGCCAGCAGCCATTACAGGGACTCAGCTCAGCCCCAGCATTTT. Its translation: CASSHYRDSAQPQHF.

V usage is TRBV2 and J usage is TRBJ2-4, with no clear D. The V gene's germline CDR1 is SNHLY and CDR2 FYNNEI. This CDR3 is built from 15 residues. V was clipped by 5 bases and J by 0 bases, with 11 bases between them. The CDR3 DNA sequence: TGTGCCAGCAGTACAGACTTTCTAGCCAAAAACATTCAGTACTTC. The encoded protein is CASSTDFLAKNIQYF. The complete variable domain, with remaining parts taken from reference TRBV2 and TRBJ2-4, reads EPEVTQTPSHQVTQMGQEVILRCVPISNHLYFYWYRQILGQKVEFLVSFYNNEISEKSEIFDDQFSVERPDGSNFTLKIRSTKLEDSAMYFCASSTDFLAKNIQYFGAGTRLSVL.

The J gene is TRBJ1-1, the V gene TRBV3-1; D unresolved. The germline V and J ends were trimmed by 4 bases and 8 bases, with 8 bases remaining between them. Germline assignment: CDR1 LGHDT and CDR2 YNNKEL (reference sequence). The CDR3 has 11 amino acids. For the CDR3, the DNA is TGTGCCAGCAGCCGTCGGATAGAAGCTTTCTTT. Its protein is CASSRRIEAFF.

This CDR3 is CASSYAKGPTATGELFF. CDR3 sequence (DNA): TGTGCCAGCAGTTACGCCAAGGGGCCCACGGCCACCGGGGAGCTGTTTTTT. The chain links TRBV6-2 or TRBV6-3 to TRBJ2-2; the D gene is possibly TRBD1 (5 bases). V was pared by 2 bases and J by 4 bases, with 17 bases between. The CDR3 totals 17 residues. The V gene's germline CDR1 is MNHEY and CDR2 SVGEGT.

The V and J genes are TRBV29-1 and TRBJ2-7, with D perhaps matching TRBD1 (5 bases). V shed 6 bases and J shed 6 bases, with 9 bases lying between them. Germline V CDR1 and CDR2: SQVTM, ANQGSEA. This CDR3 has 10 residues. The CDR3 DNA is TGCAGCGTCTCCCAGGGCGAGCAGTACTTC. The encoded protein is CSVSQGEQYF.

About this clonotype: Sequence at one end of the junction differs from germline and may be a read error. V gene TRBV6-5 combines with J gene TRBJ2-6; TRBD1 matches 7 bases. CDR3 length: 16 residues. Germline V gene sequence: CDR1 MNHEY, CDR2 SVGAGI. CDR3 region: CAGSYRGGVGANVLTF. The CDR3 DNA reads TGTGCCGGCAGTTACAGAGGGGGCGTTGGGGCCAACGTCCTGACTTTC.

The V gene is TRBV12-3 or TRBV12-4, the J gene TRBJ2-3; D is undetermined. This CDR3 has 12 amino acids. Trimming stripped 3 bases from V and 4 bases from J, with 5 bases between. The CDR3 DNA is TGTGCCAGCAGTTTCGGCCCAGATACGCAGTATTTT. Amino acid sequence: CASSFGPDTQYF.

This clonotype was seen at least ten times. This sequence joins TRBV10-3 and TRBJ2-7; D gene ambiguous. In germline, CDR1 is ENHRY, CDR2 SYGVKD. This CDR3 comprises 14 residues. V lost 2 bases and J 4 bases, leaving 12 bases between the germline ends. The CDR3 DNA is TGTGCCATCAGTGAGGCCCTACGGGTTTACGAGCAGTACTTC. Its protein is CAISEALRVYEQYF.

This chain connects TRBV6-6 to TRBJ1-5; 7 positions agree with TRBD1. This CDR3 spans 16 amino acids. Germline loops: CDR1 MNHNY, CDR2 SVGAGI (reference sequence). With 6 bases clipped from V and 2 bases from J, the junction kept 10 bases outside the gene matches. As DNA, the CDR3 is TGTGCCAGCAGGGATGGAGGGGGCGCTGGCAATCAGCCCCAGCATTTT. Amino acids: CASRDGGGAGNQPQHF.

Only a few counts were recorded for this clonotype. The chain has TRBV5-1 and TRBJ2-3; TRBD2 matches 13 bases. The CDR3 runs to 16 residues. Trimming took 4 bases from V and 5 from J; bases not matched to a gene: 7. Germline CDR1 SGHRS, CDR2 YFSETQ. DNA of the CDR3: TGCGCCAGCAGCGGAACCGGGACTAGCGGGGAAGATACGCAGTATTTT. Encoded protein: CASSGTGTSGEDTQYF.

V is TRBV6-1 and J is TRBJ2-3; 11 nucleotides match TRBD1. CDR3 length: 14 amino acids. Per germline, CDR1 MNHNS and CDR2 SASEGT. Unmatched junction bases numbered 7, after V lost 7 bases and J lost 7 bases. The CDR3 spells CASNTGQGGNTQYF. The CDR3, as DNA: TGTGCCAGCAACACGGGACAGGGGGGGAATACGCAGTATTTT.